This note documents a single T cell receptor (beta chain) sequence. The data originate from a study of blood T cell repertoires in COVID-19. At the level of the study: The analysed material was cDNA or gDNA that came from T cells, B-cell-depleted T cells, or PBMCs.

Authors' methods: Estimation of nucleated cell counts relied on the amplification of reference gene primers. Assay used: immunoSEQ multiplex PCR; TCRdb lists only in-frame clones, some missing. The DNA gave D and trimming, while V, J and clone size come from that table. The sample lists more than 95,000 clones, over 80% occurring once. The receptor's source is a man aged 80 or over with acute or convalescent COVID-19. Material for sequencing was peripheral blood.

The CDR3 region is CSAGGDEQYF. The DNA for the CDR3 is TGCAGTGCAGGAGGGGACGAGCAGTACTTC. J is TRBJ2-7 and V is TRBV20-1, with a possible D match to TRBD2 (6 bases). The germline V gene has CDR1 DFQATT and CDR2 SNEGSKA (reference sequence). V was clipped by 6 bases and J by 5 bases, with 8 bases between them. The CDR3 length is 10 residues.